The T cell receptor beta chain described here comes from a study of CD8 T cells in ankylosing spondylitis. Findings and limits, study-wide: CD8+ disease-linked clones were present at relatively low frequencies in blood. Disease-linked clones reportedly showed significant enrichment in matched ankylosing spondylitis synovial fluid.

Scientists made TCR beta libraries using quantitative 5'-RACE with molecular barcodes. MiXCR was run by TCRdb on the 5' RACE reads, yielding one entry per CDR3 protein. The repertoire includes roughly 120,000 distinct CDR3 sequences, approximately 14% of them detected once, and 2.5% to 3% sits in the top ten. The germline V and J ends were trimmed by 0 bases and 6 bases, with 14 bases remaining between them. Germline V gene sequence: CDR1 MRHNA, CDR2 SNTAGT. CDR3 length equals 15 residues. This clonotype was detected ten times or more. Its antigen is unidentified. The TCR originated in a female donor with ankylosing spondylitis or in good health (not recorded which). The chain uses TRBV6-4 and TRBJ1-1, with a tentative D call TRBD1 (6 bases). Sequenced input: blood, either unsorted or a sorted T cell fraction (not recorded which). The CDR3 is CASSDSSSGASEAFF. CDR3 nucleotide sequence: TGTGCCAGCAGTGACTCGAGTTCGGGGGCTTCTGAAGCTTTCTTT.